The T cell receptor (beta chain) under discussion was sequenced for a study of cytomegalovirus exposure and HLA in healthy donors. Overall study context: Of the donors genotyped, some 400 in all, about 76% fell in the Caucasian-associated ancestry cluster.

This clone was seen once. The donors (healthy individuals) were bone marrow donors. Germline V gene data show CDR1 as GTSNPN and CDR2 as SVGIG (reference sequence). The CDR3 contains 12 residues. V lost 5 bases, J lost 4 bases, and 1 base stayed unmatched. A multiplex PCR was run with 60 Vbeta primers and 13 Jbeta primers. Profiling relied on immunoSEQ multiplex PCR, and the TCRdb table lists in-frame clones only, not all of them. The table includes roughly 150,000 clones, around 79% detected once. The receptor was isolated from a man aged 30-40 years in good health and CMV-seropositive. Input material: PBMCs. The V call is TRBV30, the J call TRBJ2-7; the match to TRBD2 covers 11 bases. CDR3 bases: TGTGCCTGGCGACTAGCGGGGTACGAGCAGTACTTC. As protein: CAWRLAGYEQYF.